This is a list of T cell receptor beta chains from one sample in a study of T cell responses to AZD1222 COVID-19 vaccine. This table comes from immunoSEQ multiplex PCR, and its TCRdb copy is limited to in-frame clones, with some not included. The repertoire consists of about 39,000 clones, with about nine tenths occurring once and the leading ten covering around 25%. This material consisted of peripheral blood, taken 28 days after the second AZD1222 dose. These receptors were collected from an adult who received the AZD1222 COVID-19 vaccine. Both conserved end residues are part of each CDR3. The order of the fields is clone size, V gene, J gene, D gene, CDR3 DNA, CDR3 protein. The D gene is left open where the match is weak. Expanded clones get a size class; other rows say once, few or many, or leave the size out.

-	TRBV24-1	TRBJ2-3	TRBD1	TGTGCCACCAGCTTGACAGGGAACACAGATACGCAGTATTTT	CATSLTGNTDTQYF
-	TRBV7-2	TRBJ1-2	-	TGTGCCAGCAGCCGTGGGGGGTCCTATGGCTACACCTTC	CASSRGGSYGYTF
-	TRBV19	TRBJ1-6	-	TGTGCCAGTAGTATTGCGTTCCTGACCAATTCACCCCTCCACTTT	CASSIAFLTNSPLHF
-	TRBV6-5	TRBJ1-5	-	TGTGCCAGCAGTTACTCGAATGGGAACAATCAGCCCCAGCATTTT	CASSYSNGNNQPQHF
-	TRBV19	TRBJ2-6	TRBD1	TGTGCCAGTAGTAAGAGACCGGGACAGGCGCTCTCTGGGGCCAACGTCCTGACTTTC	CASSKRPGQALSGANVLTF
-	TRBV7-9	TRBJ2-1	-	TGTGCCAGCAGCTTTTGGCGTCTGGCTTCCTACAATGAGCAGTTCTTC	CASSFWRLASYNEQFF
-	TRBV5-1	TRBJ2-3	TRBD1	TGCGCCAGCAGGGAGACAGGGTTGCTTACAGATACGCAGTATTTT	CASRETGLLTDTQYF
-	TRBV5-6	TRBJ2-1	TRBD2	TGTGCCAGCAGGGCAGCGGGGGGCGATGAGCAGTTCTTC	CASRAAGGDEQFF
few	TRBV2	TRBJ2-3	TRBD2	TGTGCCAGCAGTGTACAGAAATATCACCTTGGGACTAGCGGGAGCACAGATACGCAGTATTTT	CASSVQKYHLGTSGSTDTQYF
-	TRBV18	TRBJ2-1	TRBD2	TGTGCCAGCTCACCACAGTGGGGGGGGACTAGCGGCCATGAGCAGTTCTTC	CASSPQWGGTSGHEQFF
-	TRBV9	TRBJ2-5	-	TGTGCCAGCACCCCGACGCCCCGGGCAGACCAAGAGACCCAGTACTTC	CASTPTPRADQETQYF
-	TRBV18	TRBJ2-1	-	TGTGCCAGCTCACCAGATCTTAGGGGGAGGGAGTTCTTC	CASSPDLRGREFF
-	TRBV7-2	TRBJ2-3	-	TGTGCCAGCAGCTTAGCTCGGGGGATAAGGGAGACAGATACGCAGTATTTT	CASSLARGIRETDTQYF
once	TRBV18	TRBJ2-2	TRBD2	TGTGCCAGCTCACCCTGGACTAGCGGGAACACCGGGGAGCTGTTTTTT	CASSPWTSGNTGELFF
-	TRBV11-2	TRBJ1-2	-	TGTGCCAGCAGCCAAGACAGGAGTTATGGCTACACCTTC	CASSQDRSYGYTF
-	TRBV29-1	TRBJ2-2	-	TGCAGCGTTGACCTGGGTCTAGTCACCGGGGAGCTGTTTTTT	CSVDLGLVTGELFF
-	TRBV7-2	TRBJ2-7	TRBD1	TGTGCCAGCAGCTACCGGGACAGCTACGAGCAGTACTTC	CASSYRDSYEQYF
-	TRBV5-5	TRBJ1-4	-	TGTGCCAGCAGCTTCCCGACAGTGGAAAAACTGTTTTTT	CASSFPTVEKLFF
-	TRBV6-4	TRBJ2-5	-	TGTGCCAGCAGTGATCAGCCAGGGTTAGAGACCCAGTACTTC	CASSDQPGLETQYF
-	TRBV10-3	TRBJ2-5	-	TGTGCCATCGGTAGTGGGCAGCAAGAGACCCAGTACTTC	CAIGSGQQETQYF
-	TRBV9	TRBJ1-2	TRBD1	TGTGCCAGCAGCGTAACAGGGGAGGGCTATGGCTACACCTTC	CASSVTGEGYGYTF
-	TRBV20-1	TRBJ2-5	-	TGCAGTGCTACCATACAAGAGACCCAGTACTTC	CSATIQETQYF
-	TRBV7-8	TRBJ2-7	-	TGTGCCAGCAGCCTGGGGGCGGTGGGGTCCTACGAGCAGTACTTC	CASSLGAVGSYEQYF
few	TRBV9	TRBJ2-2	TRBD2	TGTGCCAGCAGCCTCGGGACAGGGGTCCCTAGCGGGAGGGACCTGAACACCGGGGAGCTGTTTTTT	CASSLGTGVPSGRDLNTGELFF
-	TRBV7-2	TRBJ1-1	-	TGTGCCAGCAGCCCGTCTTGGGGGAGGAACACTGAAGCTTTCTTT	CASSPSWGRNTEAFF
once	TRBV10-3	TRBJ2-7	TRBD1	TGTGCCATCAGTGCCCCCGCAGGGGGCTACGAGCAGTACTTC	CAISAPAGGYEQYF
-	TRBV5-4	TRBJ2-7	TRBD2	TGTGCCAGCAGCTTGGGGCCAGCGGGAGGGGCCTACGAGCAGTACTTC	CASSLGPAGGAYEQYF
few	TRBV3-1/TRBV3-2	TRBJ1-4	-	TGTGCCAGCAGCCAAAGGGGTTCTAATGAAAAACTGTTTTTT	CASSQRGSNEKLFF
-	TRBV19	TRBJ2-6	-	TGTGCCAGTAGTATAGATCTCAGACCTGGGGCCAACGTCCTGACTTTC	CASSIDLRPGANVLTF
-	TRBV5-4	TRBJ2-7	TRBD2	TGTGCCAGCAGCTTGGCCGGGGGGGCGGGAGTCACCTACGAGCAGTACTTC	CASSLAGGAGVTYEQYF
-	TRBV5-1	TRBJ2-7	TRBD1	TGCGCCAGCAGCCCGCAGGGGGCCCTGGCCTACGAGCAGTACTTC	CASSPQGALAYEQYF
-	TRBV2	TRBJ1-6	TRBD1	TGTGCCAGCAGCCGGGACAGGGAAAATTCACCCCTCCACTTT	CASSRDRENSPLHF
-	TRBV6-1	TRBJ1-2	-	TGTGCCAGCAGTGAAAGGGTGGGCAGCTCGATATCTAACTATGGCTACACCTTC	CASSERVGSSISNYGYTF
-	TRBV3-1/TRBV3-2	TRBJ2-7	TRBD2	TGTGCCAGCAGCCCCCGGAGTGTGCTAGCGGGAGCCCTCACGGAGCAGTACTTC	CASSPRSVLAGALTEQYF
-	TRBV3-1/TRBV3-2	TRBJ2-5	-	TGTGCCAGCAGCTTAGTATCGGGACTGATGTACCAAGAGACCCAGTACTTC	CASSLVSGLMYQETQYF
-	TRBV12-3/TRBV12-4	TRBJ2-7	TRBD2	TGTGCCACCGGACTAGCGGGGTCCTACGAGCAGTACTTC	CATGLAGSYEQYF
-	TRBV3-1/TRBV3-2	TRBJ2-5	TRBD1	TGTGCCAGCAGCCGCTGGGACAGGCCAGAAGAGACCCAGTACTTC	CASSRWDRPEETQYF
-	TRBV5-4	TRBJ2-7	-	TGTGCCATCAAGAAGGGGGACGAGCAGTACTTC	CAIKKGDEQYF
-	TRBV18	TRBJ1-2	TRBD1	TGTGCCAGCTCACCACCGGGACAGCCGATCTATGGCTACACCTTC	CASSPPGQPIYGYTF